The 29 T cell receptor beta chains below come from one sample, sequenced in a study of regulatory T cells in long-lasting Graves disease (dated by TCRdb to the early 2020s). This sample's time point label indicates: newly diagnosed GD, antithyroid drugs for less than 3 months. For both TCR sequencing and RNA sequencing, RNA was extracted from PBMCs using TRIzol. The library was built by means of multiplex PCR. Sequenced on an Illumina HiSeq 4000. To build TCR beta libraries, CDR3 regions were amplified by Arm-PCR using iRepertoire HTBI primers. TCRdb redid the processing of the public reads, applying fastp at Q25 and MiXCR, and retained in-frame beta chains. Rows with one shared CDR3 protein collapse into an entry with the most common genes and DNA. The sample includes a few hundred thousand distinct CDR3 sequences, with around 15% observed a single time. Around a sixth of the sample is held by the ten biggest clonotypes.

In addition, the sample was reused for a study of T cells in Graves' hyperthyroidism and ophthalmopathy.

Sequenced material: peripheral blood mononuclear cells (PBMCs), taken at new diagnosis, from a patient treated with antithyroid drugs. Source of these receptors: a woman between 50 and 59 years old with Graves disease. Donor details come from another sample of the same person, matched by shared clones.

This chain links TRBV19 with TRBJ2-1; TRBD2 agrees at 11 bases. Trimming removed 3 bases from V and 7 bases from J; junction bases left unmatched: 17. The CDR3 is 19 amino acids. Germline V gene sequence: CDR1 LNHDA, CDR2 SQIVND (reference sequence). DNA of the CDR3: TGTGCCAGTAGTATTAGGGCTAGCGGGAGGCGAGGGGGGGGGAATGAGCAGTTCTTC. Amino acid sequence: CASSIRASGRRGGGNEQFF.

This clonotype has at least ten counts. The chain has TRBV27 and TRBJ1-6, with 7 bases lining up with TRBD1. The germline CDR1 and CDR2 sequences are MNHEY and SMNVEV (reference sequence). This CDR3 has 14 amino acids. V gave up 3 bases and J gave up 9 bases; unmatched junction bases: 5. Here the CDR3 DNA reads TGTGCCAGCAGTTTTCGACAGGGAACTTCACCCCTCCACTTT. Translated, it gives CASSFRQGTSPLHF.

This clonotype was detected a few times. This chain connects TRBV5-4 to TRBJ1-2; D is unresolved. The ends were cut back, 0 bases at V and 7 bases at J, with 10 bases in the middle. The germline CDR1 and CDR2 sequences are SGHNT and YYREEE (reference sequence). The CDR3 extends over 13 amino acids. The CDR3, as DNA: TGTGCCAGCAGCTTGGAAAGCCTGGGTGGCTACACCTTC. Amino acid sequence: CASSLESLGGYTF.

This clonotype came up many times. The chain couples TRBV6-2 or TRBV6-3 to TRBJ2-1, with D unresolved. CDR1 is MNHEY, CDR2 SVGEGT, per germline. Trimming pared 8 bases from V and 1 base from J, leaving 12 bases between. This CDR3 has 14 amino acids. Here the CDR3 DNA reads TGTGCCAGCGGGTCGCGAGAGTCCTACAATGAGCAGTTCTTC. Translation: CASGSRESYNEQFF.

In its sample, this clonotype was seen many times. V and J are TRBV28 and TRBJ2-5; the D call may be TRBD1 or TRBD2 (6 bases each). Trimming stripped 6 bases from V and 4 bases from J, with 9 bases between. The CDR3 extends over 12 amino acids. The germline V gene encodes CDR1 MDHEN and CDR2 SYDVKM. CDR3: CASREGVETQYF. The CDR3 DNA reads TGTGCCAGCAGGGAGGGGGTAGAGACCCAGTACTTC.

This clonotype showed up many times. V and J are TRBV12-3 or TRBV12-4 and TRBJ2-2; possible D gene TRBD1, 6 bases. V lost 6 bases to trimming and J lost 4 bases, with 12 bases between them. The CDR3 extends over 14 amino acids. The CDR3, as DNA: TGTGCCAGCAGGGGGGCCCCCACCACCGGGGAGCTGTTTTTT. Its translation: CASRGAPTTGELFF.

The chain couples TRBV30 to TRBJ1-1, with D possibly matching TRBD1 (6 bases). Trimming took 2 bases from V and 0 from J, leaving 7 bases between them. Germline V gene lookup returns CDR1 GTSNPN and CDR2 SVGIG (reference sequence). The CDR3 consists of 13 residues. CDR3 bases: TGTGCCTGGAGTAAGGGGGTGAACACTGAAGCTTTCTTT. Protein product: CAWSKGVNTEAFF.

This clonotype was observed many times. V is TRBV9 and J is TRBJ2-1; the match to TRBD2 covers 7 bases. V trimming: 0 bases; J trimming: 1 base; junction bases outside the gene matches: 7. CDR1 SGDLS and CDR2 YYNGEE come from the germline V gene. The CDR3 extends over 17 amino acids. The CDR3 sequence is CASSVGAGGSSYNEQFF. CDR3 in DNA: TGTGCCAGCAGCGTAGGAGCGGGCGGGAGTTCCTACAATGAGCAGTTCTTC.

This clonotype has ten or more counts. The chain is built from TRBV11-2 and TRBJ1-1; the match to TRBD1 covers 7 bases. Germline trimming cut 5 bases from V and 0 bases from J; bases unmatched to any gene: 6. This CDR3 has 15 amino acids. In germline, CDR1 is SGHAT, CDR2 FQNNGV. The CDR3 bases are TGTGCCAGCAGCACCGGACAGGAACTGAACACTGAAGCTTTCTTT. Translation gives CASSTGQELNTEAFF.

This clonotype was picked up a small number of times. This chain links TRBV5-8 with TRBJ2-7, with 11 bases that match TRBD1. The CDR3 runs 15 residues. CDR1 SGHTS and CDR2 YDEGEE come from the germline V gene. After removal of 4 bases from V and 2 bases from J, the junction contained 5 bases not matched to a gene. CDR3 DNA: TGTGCCAGCAGCGGCCGGGACAGGGGGACCTACGAGCAGTACTTC. Amino acid sequence: CASSGRDRGTYEQYF. The variable domain in full, completed from reference TRBV5-8 and TRBJ2-7, reads EAGVTQSPTHLIKTRGQQATLRCSPISGHTSVYWYQQALGLGLQFLLWYDEGEERNRGNFPPRFSGRQFPNYSSELNVNALELEDSALYLCASSGRDRGTYEQYFGPGTRLTVT.

There are many counts of this clonotype. This sequence joins TRBV28 and TRBJ1-2; no firm D call. Germline assignment: CDR1 MDHEN and CDR2 SYDVKM. With 3 bases removed from V and 2 bases from J, the gap between germline ends came to 16 bases. The CDR3 has 16 residues. The CDR3 sequence: CASSLDHTLQNYGYTF. CDR3 bases: TGTGCCAGCAGTTTGGATCACACTCTGCAGAACTATGGCTACACCTTC.

This clonotype was found a few times. The CDR3 region has the DNA TGTGCCAGCGCCCTGACGACAGACGGCTATGGCTACACCTTC. Encoded protein: CASALTTDGYGYTF. The chain is built from TRBV7-6 and TRBJ1-2, with a possible D match to TRBD1 (5 bases). This CDR3 is 14 amino acids long. Germline assignment: CDR1 SGHVS and CDR2 FNYEAQ. V was cut by 8 bases and J by 4 bases, with 17 bases left in between. The whole variable domain, remainder taken from reference TRBV7-6 and TRBJ1-2, is GAGVSQSPRYKVTKRGQDVALRCDPISGHVSLYWYRQALGQGPEFLTYFNYEAQQDKSGLPNDRFSAERPEGSISTLTIQRTEQRDSAMYRCASALTTDGYGYTFGSGTRLTVV.

V is TRBV7-9 and J is TRBJ2-3; no firm D call. The CDR3 runs to 14 residues. CDR1 is SEHNR and CDR2 is FQNEAQ in the germline V gene (reference sequence). Trimming pared 1 base from V and 4 bases from J, leaving 9 bases between. This CDR3 reads CASSLDSSADTQYF. In nucleotides, the CDR3 is TGTGCCAGCAGCTTAGATAGTTCGGCAGATACGCAGTATTTT.

This chain connects TRBV4-1 to TRBJ2-5; 10 positions agree with TRBD1. CDR3 length: 16 amino acids. With V trimmed by 1 base and J by 4 bases, 6 bases remained unmatched. Looked up from germline, CDR1 is MGHRA and CDR2 is YSYEKL. The CDR3, as DNA: TGCGCCAGCAGCCAAGTCGGGACAGGGGAGGGAGAGACCCAGTACTTC. Amino acid sequence: CASSQVGTGEGETQYF.

Points on this clonotype: A read error may produce the germline difference seen at one junction end. This chain connects TRBV9 to TRBJ2-7; D perhaps matches TRBD1 (6 bases). Germline assignment: CDR1 SGDLS and CDR2 YYNGEE. CDR3 length: 16 amino acids. The CDR3: CAGSVAPSEGGYEQYF. DNA of the CDR3: TGTGCCGGCAGCGTAGCTCCGTCCGAAGGGGGTTACGAGCAGTACTTC.

This clonotype was picked up many times. The V and J genes are TRBV6-1 and TRBJ2-7; D gene uncertain. The V end lost 7 bases, the J end lost 0 bases, and 10 bases lay between the germline ends. Looked up from germline, CDR1 is MNHNS and CDR2 is SASEGT. There are 13 residues in the CDR3. CDR3 in amino acids: CASKPTLSYEQYF. CDR3 bases: TGTGCCAGCAAACCGACACTCTCCTACGAGCAGTACTTC.

This clonotype was seen ten or more times. The chain uses TRBV2 and TRBJ1-5; D perhaps matches TRBD1 (5 bases). Trimming pared 4 bases from V and 1 base from J, leaving 8 bases between. CDR3 length equals 14 residues. Germline V gene lookup returns CDR1 SNHLY and CDR2 FYNNEI. CDR3 nucleotides: TGTGCCAGCAGTGTCCAGGGCAGCAATCAGCCCCAGCATTTT. Translated, it gives CASSVQGSNQPQHF.

This clonotype was detected ten times or more. The chain is built from TRBV10-3 and TRBJ2-1; possibly TRBD2 for D (6 bases). Trimming left V 5 bases short and J 4 bases short, with 15 bases between. The CDR3 consists of 15 residues. CDR1 is ENHRY, CDR2 SYGVKD, per germline. The CDR3 loop reads CAISPRLGEYNEQFF. In DNA form, the CDR3 reads TGTGCCATCAGTCCCCGACTAGGGGAATACAATGAGCAGTTCTTC.

V is TRBV5-1 and J is TRBJ2-2; 7 bases match TRBD2. Germline V gives CDR1 SGHRS, CDR2 YFSETQ. The CDR3 totals 16 residues. Trimming at V came to 3 bases and at J to 6 bases, leaving 11 bases not matched to a gene. The CDR3 here is CASSSLASGAPGELFF. In DNA, the CDR3 is TGCGCCAGCAGCTCGTTGGCCAGCGGGGCGCCCGGGGAGCTGTTTTTT.

This clonotype was detected ten times or more. The chain links TRBV7-3 to TRBJ2-3; 9 bases are a match to TRBD2. The junction had 12 bases not matched to a gene; V was cut back by 1 base and J by 4 bases. This CDR3 has 18 residues. Germline V CDR1 and CDR2: SGHTA, FQGTGA. The CDR3 region is CASSLNALSGSSADTQYF. The CDR3 nucleotides read TGTGCCAGCAGCTTAAATGCCCTTAGCGGGAGTTCGGCAGATACGCAGTATTTT.

This clonotype was counted ten times or more. The V and J genes are TRBV5-4 and TRBJ2-5; TRBD1 is a possible D gene (6 bases). This CDR3 is built from 13 residues. CDR1 and CDR2 from the germline V gene are SGHNT and YYREEE (reference sequence). V lost 4 bases and J 6 bases, leaving 13 bases between the germline ends. The CDR3 region is CASSGGQTQTQYF. The CDR3 bases are TGTGCCAGCAGCGGGGGACAAACCCAGACCCAGTACTTC. The variable domain in full, with the rest retrieved from reference TRBV5-4 and TRBJ2-5, is ETGVTQSPTHLIKTRGQQVTLRCSSQSGHNTVSWYQQALGQGPQFIFQYYREEENGRGNFPPRFSGLQFPNYSSELNVNALELDDSALYLCASSGGQTQTQYFGPGTRLLVL.

This clonotype turned up a few times. The CDR3 reads CASTLGLAGGRETQYF. The CDR3 DNA is TGTGCCAGCACCTTAGGACTAGCGGGAGGGAGAGAGACCCAGTACTTC. The gene calls are TRBV25-1 and TRBJ2-5; TRBD2 matches 15 bases. V lost 7 bases to trimming and J lost 4 bases; unmatched junction nucleotides: 7. CDR1 is MGHDK, CDR2 SYGVNS, per germline. The CDR3 totals 16 residues.

At least ten counts were recorded for this clonotype. V gene TRBV12-3 or TRBV12-4 combines with J gene TRBJ2-1; TRBD1 or TRBD2 may be the D gene (6 bases each). The CDR3 sequence is 15 residues long. Between the trimmed V and J ends, which lost 6 bases and 0 bases, there was a span of 12 bases. The CDR3 loop reads CASSWGDNSYNEQFF. Written as DNA, the CDR3 is TGTGCCAGCAGCTGGGGGGACAACTCCTACAATGAGCAGTTCTTC.

This clonotype has a count of ten or more. This chain links TRBV13 with TRBJ2-7; 7 bases line up with TRBD1. After removal of 5 bases from V and 6 bases from J, the junction contained 22 bases not matched to a gene. Germline CDR1 PRHDT, CDR2 FYEKMQ (reference sequence). The CDR3 spans 18 residues. This CDR3 reads CASSVQGPSYYVGLEQYF. In DNA form, the CDR3 reads TGTGCCAGCAGCGTACAGGGGCCAAGCTACTACGTAGGGCTCGAGCAGTACTTC. Looking up the rest from reference TRBV13 and TRBJ2-7 gives the full variable domain: AAGVIQSPRHLIKEKRETATLKCYPIPRHDTVYWYQQGPGQDPQFLISFYEKMQSDKGSIPDRFSAQQFSDYHSELNMSSLELGDSALYFCASSVQGPSYYVGLEQYFGPGTRLTVT.

The chain's CDR3 is CSVVRDNPYNEQFF. The DNA for the CDR3 is TGCAGCGTTGTAAGGGACAACCCCTACAATGAGCAGTTCTTC. The chain couples TRBV29-1 to TRBJ2-1, with a possible D match to TRBD1 (6 bases). Germline V lookup: CDR1 SQVTM, CDR2 ANQGSEA. This CDR3 is built from 14 residues. Trimming took 4 bases from V and 2 from J, leaving 12 bases between them.

Turning to this clonotype: This may arise from a read error, as a much more abundant clone is one base away. The CDR3: CASSLLRTGAPYEQYF. CDR3 DNA sequence: TGTGCCAGCAGTTTATTACGGACAGGCGCCCCCTACGAGCAGTACTTC. The genes are TRBV28 and TRBJ2-7; 7 bases align to TRBD1. Germline trimming cut 1 base from V and 2 bases from J; bases unmatched to any gene: 8. Germline assignment: CDR1 MDHEN and CDR2 SYDVKM. The CDR3 has 16 amino acids.

This clonotype has a count of ten or more. This sequence joins TRBV7-3 and TRBJ1-1, with a possible D match to TRBD1 (5 bases). Trimming shortened V by 3 bases and J by 1 base, and 9 bases separated the two germline ends. The CDR3 has 14 residues. Germline CDR1 SGHTA, CDR2 FQGTGA. CDR3: CASSLTDTNTEAFF. The CDR3 bases are TGTGCCAGCAGCTTGACAGATACGAACACTGAAGCTTTCTTT.

The chain uses TRBV6-2 or TRBV6-3 and TRBJ2-1, with 13 bases identical to TRBD2. CDR1 is MNHEY and CDR2 is SVGEGT in the germline V gene. V dropped 5 bases and J dropped 1; count of bases not matched to a gene: 11. The CDR3 is 19 amino acids. The CDR3 is CASSGQGWGLAGSYNEQFF. The CDR3 coding sequence is TGTGCCAGCAGTGGACAGGGGTGGGGACTAGCGGGATCCTACAATGAGCAGTTCTTC.

The sample holds many counts of this clonotype. This sequence joins TRBV28 and TRBJ2-6; perhaps TRBD1 as D (6 bases). Trimming shortened V by 3 bases and J by 6 bases, and 15 bases separated the two germline ends. CDR1 is MDHEN, CDR2 SYDVKM, per germline. This CDR3 is 16 amino acids long. The DNA for the CDR3 is TGTGCCAGCAGTTTTCCAGGGGCGTTGGCGGCCAACGTCCTGACTTTC. It yields the protein CASSFPGALAANVLTF. Looking up the rest from reference TRBV28 and TRBJ2-6 gives the full variable domain: DVKVTQSSRYLVKRTGEKVFLECVQDMDHENMFWYRQDPGLGLRLIYFSYDVKMKEKGDIPEGYSVSREKKERFSLILESASTNQTSMYLCASSFPGALAANVLTFGAGSRLTVL.